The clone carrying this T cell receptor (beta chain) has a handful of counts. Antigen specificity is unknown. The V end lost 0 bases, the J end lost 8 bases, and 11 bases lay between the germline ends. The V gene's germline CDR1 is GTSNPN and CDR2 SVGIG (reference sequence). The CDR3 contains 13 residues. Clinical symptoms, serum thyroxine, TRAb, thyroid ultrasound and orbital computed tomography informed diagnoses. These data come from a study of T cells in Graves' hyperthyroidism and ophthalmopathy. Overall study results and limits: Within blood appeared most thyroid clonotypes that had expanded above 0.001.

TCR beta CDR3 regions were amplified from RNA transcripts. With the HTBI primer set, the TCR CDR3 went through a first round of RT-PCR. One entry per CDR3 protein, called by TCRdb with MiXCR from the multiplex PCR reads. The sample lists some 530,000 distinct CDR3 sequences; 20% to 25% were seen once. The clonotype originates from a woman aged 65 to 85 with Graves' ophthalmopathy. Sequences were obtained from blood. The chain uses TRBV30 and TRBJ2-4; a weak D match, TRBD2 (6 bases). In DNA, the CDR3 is TGTGCCTGGAGTGTACGAGGGAGGTACATTCAGTACTTC. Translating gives CAWSVRGRYIQYF.